The rows below give T cell receptor beta chains drawn from one sample of a study of T-cell reconstitution after alpha-beta-depleted transplantation in children. TCRdb redid the calling of the PCR reads with MiXCR, one entry per CDR3 protein. The table shows approximately 350,000 distinct CDR3 sequences, with 16% occurring only once. The sample in question was PBMCs, mostly from graft donor cells, obtained 360 days after TCRalphabeta/CD19-depleted stem cell transplant. The receptors derive from a male patient between 2 and 9 years old who had a stem cell transplant for acute lymphoblastic leukemia, so the T cells may come from the graft donor. CDR3s include the opening cysteine and the closing phenylalanine or tryptophan. The D gene is left open where the match is weak. The size of a clone is reported for some rows only, either as once, few or many, or as a class for expanded clones.

v_gene	d_gene	abundance	j_gene	CDR3aa	CDR3nt
TRBV6-2/TRBV6-3	NA	many	TRBJ2-2	CASSYSVAGDVNGELFF	TGTGCCAGCAGTTACTCGGTGGCAGGGGACGTAAACGGGGAGCTGTTTTTT
TRBV4-1	NA	many	TRBJ2-7	CASSQGEGHIYEQYF	TGCGCCAGCAGCCAAGGCGAGGGTCACATCTACGAGCAGTACTTC
TRBV5-6	TRBD1	few	TRBJ2-7	CASSSTGTGGDEQYF	TGTGCCAGCAGCTCCACCGGGACAGGGGGCGACGAGCAGTACTTC
TRBV27	NA	few	TRBJ1-5	CASSLVGYNQPQHF	TGTGCCAGCAGCCTCGTAGGATACAATCAGCCCCAGCATTTT
TRBV18	NA	many	TRBJ2-7	CASSRDTAYEQYF	TGTGCCAGCTCCCGGGACACCGCCTACGAGCAGTACTTC
TRBV4-3	TRBD1	few	TRBJ2-4	CASSQDLRYRGNIQYF	TGCGCCAGCAGCCAAGATCTTCGTTACAGGGGAAACATTCAGTACTTC
TRBV6-5	TRBD1	few	TRBJ2-1	CASRIRDSSYNEQFF	TGTGCCAGCAGGATCCGGGACAGTTCCTACAATGAGCAGTTCTTC
TRBV28	NA	NA	TRBJ1-5	CASSLFIGDQPQHF	TGTGCCAGCAGTTTATTTATCGGGGACCAGCCCCAGCATTTT
TRBV10-3	NA	NA	TRBJ2-5	CAIRDRQLQETQYF	TGTGCCATCAGGGACCGACAGTTACAAGAGACCCAGTACTTC
TRBV28	NA	many	TRBJ2-2	CASSRAGELFF	TGTGCCAGCAGCAGGGCCGGGGAGCTGTTTTTT
TRBV20-1	NA	NA	TRBJ2-7	CSARGGWVIYEQYF	TGCAGTGCTAGGGGGGGTTGGGTCATCTACGAGCAGTACTTC
TRBV25-1	TRBD1	NA	TRBJ2-7	CASSDGRTGDYEQYF	TGTGCCAGCAGTGACGGCCGGACAGGCGACTACGAGCAGTACTTC
TRBV7-8	TRBD2	few	TRBJ2-1	CASSTLAVGNEQFF	TGTGCCAGCAGCACACTAGCGGTGGGGAATGAGCAGTTCTTC
TRBV19	TRBD1	NA	TRBJ2-3	CASSIPDRSDTQYF	TGTGCCAGTAGTATCCCGGACAGGTCGGATACGCAGTATTTT
TRBV12-3/TRBV12-4	NA	few	TRBJ1-1	CASSSENTEAFF	TGTGCCAGCAGTTCGGAGAACACTGAAGCTTTCTTT
TRBV5-6	TRBD1	few	TRBJ2-7	CASSLKDRGSNEQYF	TGTGCCAGCAGCCTCAAGGACAGGGGAAGTAACGAGCAGTACTTC
TRBV5-5	NA	NA	TRBJ1-4	CASSLGRLAEKLFF	TGTGCCAGCAGCTTGGGGCGACTAGCTGAAAAACTGTTTTTT
TRBV7-9	NA	few	TRBJ1-2	CASSLAWASDGYTF	TGTGCCAGCAGCTTAGCTTGGGCTTCGGATGGCTACACCTTC
TRBV4-1	NA	few	TRBJ2-7	CASSQWAGDSYEQYF	TGCGCCAGCAGCCAATGGGCAGGGGACTCCTACGAGCAGTACTTC
TRBV5-1	NA	few	TRBJ2-3	CASSLADTSTDTQYF	TGCGCCAGCAGCTTGGCCGACACTAGCACAGATACGCAGTATTTT
TRBV20-1	TRBD1	few	TRBJ2-1	CSAMTKTGGLSYNEQFF	TGCAGTGCTATGACTAAGACAGGGGGATTATCCTACAATGAGCAGTTCTTC
TRBV28	TRBD1	NA	TRBJ2-5	CASTGQNPGGEETQYF	TGTGCCAGCACCGGCCAAAATCCAGGGGGCGAGGAGACCCAGTACTTC
TRBV28	TRBD2	NA	TRBJ2-7	CASSFSGRAFGEQYF	TGTGCCAGCAGTTTTAGCGGGAGGGCCTTTGGCGAGCAGTACTTC
TRBV5-1	TRBD1	many	TRBJ2-5	CASALTGAGGAKTQYF	TGCGCCAGCGCACTGACCGGGGCAGGGGGCGCAAAGACCCAGTACTTC
TRBV6-2/TRBV6-3	NA	NA	TRBJ2-1	CASSYGRLGIEQFF	TGTGCCAGCAGTTACGGGAGACTAGGAATAGAGCAGTTCTTC
TRBV4-3	NA	many	TRBJ2-3	CASSQGLSYTDTQYF	TGCGCCAGCAGCCAAGGACTGTCCTACACAGATACGCAGTATTTT
TRBV4-2	NA	NA	TRBJ1-1	CASSQDRAMNTEAFF	TGTGCCAGCAGCCAAGATCGTGCAATGAACACTGAAGCTTTCTTT
TRBV3-1	NA	few	TRBJ2-5	CASSQAGTAETQYF	TGTGCCAGCAGCCAAGCCGGGACCGCAGAGACCCAGTACTTC
TRBV25-1	NA	few	TRBJ1-4	CASSDLSVVNEKLFF	TGTGCCAGCAGTGACCTTAGCGTAGTGAACGAAAAACTGTTTTTT
TRBV7-8	NA	few	TRBJ1-5	CASSLGGHLNQPQHF	TGTGCCAGCAGCTTAGGGGGACACCTAAATCAGCCCCAGCATTTT
TRBV20-1	NA	many	TRBJ1-2	CSASPGEGYGYTF	TGCAGTGCTAGTCCGGGGGAGGGCTATGGCTACACCTTC